The T cell receptor beta chain under discussion was sequenced for a study of T cell responses to AZD1222 COVID-19 vaccine. Sequencing was performed with immunoSEQ multiplex PCR; in TCRdb, only in-frame clones are kept and a portion is missing. The sample contains under 30,000 clones, around 92% of which appear only once. The germline V gene has CDR1 LGHDT and CDR2 YNNKEL (reference sequence). Germline trimming cut 1 base from V and 4 bases from J; bases unmatched to any gene: 10. The CDR3 sequence is 17 residues long. Here the sequenced sample was peripheral blood, taken 28 days after the second AZD1222 dose. This chain joins TRBV3-1 (or the pseudogene TRBV3-2) and TRBJ2-3; 8 bases map to TRBD2. This clonotype was sampled from an adult who received the AZD1222 COVID-19 vaccine. This CDR3 is CASSQGGAGEGPDTQYF. The CDR3 DNA sequence: TGTGCCAGCAGCCAAGGCGGAGCGGGAGAAGGGCCAGATACGCAGTATTTT.